This TCR beta chain appears in the sequencing data of a study of cytomegalovirus exposure and HLA in healthy donors listed by TCRdb under 2017. With regard to the full study: An earlier analysis of approximately 640 of the donors reported about 290 Gb of sequence data and 120 million or so unique TCR beta sequences from 150 million to 200 million T cells. About 300 gigabases of sequencing data and approximately 84 million unique TCR sequences were included in an early release covering over 600 HLA-typed donors. Of the 398 genotyped donors, roughly 80% fell in the genetic ancestry cluster associated with self-reported Caucasian donors. The study aimed to test whether cataloging public T cell receptors could reveal signatures of past pathogen exposure. The T cell repertoires of around 730 subjects were profiled by immunosequencing and related to cytomegalovirus serostatus. Besides the first cohort of 666 subjects, a separate validation cohort made up of some 110 different subjects was used. High-throughput TCR immunosequencing, statistical association of individual TCRs with disease status, and machine learning were combined to predict cytomegalovirus infection status. A later analysis re-analyzed previously published TCR beta repertoires from roughly 630 donors and added high-resolution HLA genotyping to study TCR occurrence patterns. The later analysis used no new phenotypic data to find candidate immune exposures, relying instead on TCR beta sequences and their occurrence across donors. In an earlier analysis of 587 of the donors, high-throughput TCR beta sequencing was used to judge whether each TCR beta V gene segment behaved as functional or pseudogenic. Donor age, sex, ethnicity and CMV serostatus were compiled alongside the repertoire data. Genome-wide SNP genotypes for about 55% of the 666 donors were used in a later genetic analysis, which treated that subset as a discovery cohort. Every repertoire in the discovery cohort had been generated on one and the same sequencing platform. Class I and class II HLA loci were covered by the typing at four-digit resolution. The number of donors typed differed by locus, with roughly 629-640 for A, B, C, DRB1 and DQB1, roughly 520 for DQA1, under 610 for DPA1, and around 430 for DPB1. Because of strong linkage in the cohort, roughly five DR-DQ haplotypes were treated as single units for association and clustering. On average, around 200,000 unique TCR beta nucleotide sequences were sequenced per donor among about 400 genotyped donors of the cohort, with roughly 18% of those sequences being non-productive. Broad study findings and their caveats: In both the original and validation cohorts, the classifier was reported to diagnose cytomegalovirus status with high specificity and sensitivity. Most TCR sequences were observed very rarely across donors, whereas some public TCRs were present in many individuals. Correlated functional status among segregating V segments might be attributable to linkage disequilibrium, but an unknown experimental factor could not be ruled out. For the cohort, immune exposure information was limited to CMV serostatus. The study listed 164 TCR beta chains as associated with cytomegalovirus. The earlier analysis of approximately 540 of the donors excluded some 15 rarely observed V segments, including chromosome 9 orphons, because counts were too low. According to the authors, the approach could potentially be generalized to other disease states and immunological phenotypes. An earlier analysis of 450 to 750 of the donors showed that most TCR beta V segments appeared in productive rearrangements either about 90% or about 30% of the time, which broadly matched IMGT annotations. V-gene and J-gene trimming of TCR beta chains was associated with a missense DCLRE1C variant in a later genetic analysis, and the association was replicated in an independent cohort. In a later analysis, several top co-occurrence clusters were reported to appear linked to parvovirus B19, influenza, CMV and Epstein-Barr virus. A later analysis associated 15,000 to 20,000 TCR beta sequences with specific HLA alleles at a false discovery rate of 0.05. Compared with equally common non-associated chains, HLA-associated TCR beta chains in a later analysis were more clonally expanded and had lower generation probabilities. Because the 87-base-pair reads could not distinguish some IMGT-functional V segments, including TRBV6-2 and TRBV6-3, those segments were excluded. The presence/absence analyses assumed that sequencing depth was roughly uniform across donors, and that assumption may not be true. In vitro tests confirmed that a few of the cytomegalovirus-associated TCR beta chains recognize cytomegalovirus antigens. A later analysis found that TCR association rates varied across HLA loci, with DRB1 alleles showing the most associated TCRs and HLA-C alleles the fewest. In a later genetic analysis, fewer N-insertions in productive TCRs were reported among donors in an Asian-associated ancestry cluster than the approximately 710-donor mean. A further reported finding was that TCR beta sequences accurately predicted the HLA-A and HLA-B alleles for most subjects in the first cohort. Because some donors lacked HLA typing at each locus, the association tests relied only on the typed subset. Assigning TCR associations to individual alleles was difficult when HLA alleles, especially DR and DQ, strongly co-occurred. Most CMV-associated TCR beta chains appeared to be HLA-restricted in a later analysis, and the HLA associations seemed to be driven largely by CMV exposure. A cluster of highly shared sequence variants was judged likely to be a technical artifact of the sequencing pipeline. This cohort had only TCR beta chains sequenced, and the lack of alpha or paired-chain data limited which features could be detected.

Note on this clone: Its antigen is not yet known. A junction end diverges from the germline sequence, so it may reflect a read error.

The cohort consisted of 600 to 750 healthy bone marrow donors. At the time of sampling, all cohort members were nominally healthy, though unrecorded immune exposures were likely present. The donor was CMV seronegative and belonged to the group of 352 seronegative cohort members. Each donor provided a peripheral blood sample, and peripheral blood mononuclear cells were used for TCR beta sequencing. Genomic DNA was extracted from the blood cell samples with the Qiagen DNeasy Blood Extraction Kit. Library generation was performed with the immunoSEQ multiplex PCR assay. The multiplex PCR relied on a mix of 60 forward primers for TCR Vbeta segments and 13 reverse primers for TCR Jbeta segments. Amplification of the CDR3 region of rearranged TCR beta genes was performed with a multiplex PCR assay on genomic DNA. The Illumina HiSeq System was used to sequence the amplified TCR beta libraries as 87-base-pair reads. From the authors' description of their analysis: A later analysis counted about 76 million unique TCR beta chains across the 500 to 850 repertoires, and some 12 million of these chains were shared by at least two donors. A nearest-neighbor algorithm error-corrected the raw reads and collapsed the reads into unique sequences, merging closely related sequences to remove PCR and sequencing errors. To assign V, D and J gene segments, CDR3 sequences were aligned to IMGT reference sequences. For a sequence to be retained, a match of at least six nucleotides to both a V gene segment and a J gene segment was required. A rearrangement was called productive if the CDR3 had no stop codons and remained in frame with V and J, and every other rearrangement was called non-productive. Following IMGT convention, CDR3 was defined as the stretch from the second conserved V-encoded cysteine to the conserved J-encoded phenylalanine. The earlier analysis of some 600 of the donors excluded sequences that lacked an unambiguous match to a single V gene segment. An earlier analysis of 500 to 600 of the donors classified V segments as functional when productive rearrangements were above 56.7% and as segregating when the standard deviation between donors was above 5%. To diagnose cytomegalovirus status from the catalog of TCR beta chain sequences, a statistical classification framework was built. A later analysis assigned V and J genes by comparing TCR nucleotide sequences with IMGT/GENE-DB human TR gene sequences. In a later analysis, CDR3 sequences and most-parsimonious VDJ recombination scenarios were assigned using the TCRdist pipeline. In a later analysis, every TCR beta chain was defined by the combination of its CDR3 amino acid sequence and its V-gene family, and reads without a unique V-gene family were dropped. In a later analysis, some 600 highly shared, low-generation-probability nucleotide sequences were removed to address suspected cross-contamination and a sequencing artifact. In a later analysis, a clonal expansion index was calculated for each public chain from normalized within-repertoire ranks of inferred template counts. A later analysis computed generation probabilities with a VDJ recombination model fitted to out-of-frame rearrangements, and checked the results against IGoR. A later analysis scored TCR-TCR, TCR-HLA and TCR-CMV co-occurrence with hypergeometric tests, applying a repertoire-size bias correction to TCR pairs. To estimate false discovery rates, a later analysis permuted the HLA or CMV assignments 20 times. In a later analysis, co-occurring TCRs were grouped using DBSCAN, and TCRdist sequence similarity was added for clustering within HLA-allele-positive subsets. Co-occurrence clustering excluded repertoires with fewer than 30,000 or more than 120,000 public chains, plus five with anomalous nucleotide sharing. As stored in TCRdb, this immuneACCESS dataset retains in-frame rearrangements with V and J assigned. A fraction of the clones does not appear; measured against another copy, unresolved V genes explain less than half of the discrepancy, and the remainder lacks a known reason. V, J and clone size reflect that table, while D and trimming were determined from the DNA. The sample contains roughly 150,000 clones, approximately 88% of them found a single time. Together, the top ten hold around 1.4% of the sample.

CDR1 SEHNR and CDR2 FQNEAQ are derived from the germline V gene (reference sequence). From the cysteine up to the phenylalanine, the CDR3 has a length of 12 residues. This entry keeps only the CDR3 DNA: 36 bases, framed from base 1. The clonotype comes from a woman aged 18-35 years in good health and CMV-seronegative. Material for sequencing was PBMCs. The V and J segments used are TRBV7-9 and TRBJ1-2; perhaps TRBD1 is the D gene, with 5 bases matching. The CDR3 here reads CSSSLQGQSYTF. DNA sequence: TGTTCCAGCAGCTTGCAGGGCCAAAGCTACACCTTC.